The 15 T cell receptor beta chains presented below share a single source sample, sequenced in a study of Ad26.COV2.S vaccination and SARS-CoV-2 variants. Produced via immunoSEQ multiplex PCR; TCRdb's table is partial and in-frame only. The sample shows some 350,000 clones, around 90% of them seen only once. This specimen consisted of peripheral blood, obtained after recovery from COVID-19. The source of these receptors is a human donor who had recovered from COVID-19.

This chain joins TRBV3-1 (or the pseudogene TRBV3-2) and TRBJ2-3; TRBD2 aligns across 12 bases. There are 19 residues in the CDR3. Germline CDR1 is LGHDT and CDR2 is YNNKEL (reference sequence). Unmatched junction bases numbered 13, after V lost 3 bases and J lost 3 bases. The CDR3 DNA sequence: TGTGCCAGCAGCCAGAAGAGTCTAGCGGGGGGGCGGAGGACAGATACGCAGTATTTT. Amino acid sequence: CASSQKSLAGGRRTDTQYF.

The chain carries TRBV27 and TRBJ2-7, with 7 bases matching TRBD1. From germline, CDR1 is MNHEY and CDR2 SMNVEV (reference sequence). The junction had 6 bases not matched to a gene; V was cut back by 5 bases and J by 2 bases. The CDR3 is 14 residues long. The CDR3 DNA sequence: TGTGCCAGCAGTCATCAGACAGGGCCCTACGAGCAGTACTTC. This translates into CASSHQTGPYEQYF.

This chain's CDR3 is CASSQPTRGPSNTEAFF. As DNA, the CDR3 is TGCGCCAGCAGCCAACCTACCCGGGGGCCATCGAACACTGAAGCTTTCTTT. The rearrangement uses TRBV4-1 and TRBJ1-1, with D possibly being TRBD1 (6 bases). Deletions cut 2 bases from V and 1 base from J, with 17 bases between. The germline V gene encodes CDR1 MGHRA and CDR2 YSYEKL. The CDR3 has 17 amino acids.

V usage is TRBV19 and J usage is TRBJ1-1; D unclear. The CDR3 has 14 amino acids. The V gene's germline CDR1 is LNHDA and CDR2 SQIVND (reference sequence). Trimming cost V 1 base and J 2 bases, with 8 bases left between them. CDR3 sequence (DNA): TGTGCCAGTAGTATAGGCGGGAGCAACACTGAAGCTTTCTTT. Translation: CASSIGGSNTEAFF.

The chain links TRBV10-2 to TRBJ2-5; D not resolved. The J call may be faulty, since TRBJ2-4 better matches the DNA end. Germline V gene lookup returns CDR1 WSHSY and CDR2 SAAADI. The CDR3 is 12 amino acids. In DNA, the CDR3 is TGCGCCAGCAGTGAGTCGGGCGCCATTCAGTACTTC. Encoded protein: CASSESGAIQYF.

V is TRBV24-1 and J is TRBJ2-3; possibly TRBD1 for D (5 bases). V lost 4 bases to trimming and J lost 0 bases, with 7 bases between them. The germline V gene encodes CDR1 KGHDR and CDR2 SFDVKD. This CDR3 spans 14 amino acids. The chain's CDR3 is CATSETASTDTQYF. The CDR3, as DNA: TGTGCCACCAGTGAGACAGCTAGCACAGATACGCAGTATTTT.

J is TRBJ1-2 and V is TRBV6-5; the match to TRBD1 covers 8 bases. Trimming cost V 8 bases and J 8 bases; bases outside gene matches: 13. The CDR3 is 14 amino acids. CDR1 is MNHEY and CDR2 is SVGAGI in the germline V gene. As DNA, the CDR3 is TGTGCCAGCGCAACTGGACAGGGTCCGTTCGGCTACACCTTC. Its protein product is CASATGQGPFGYTF.

This chain uses TRBV25-1 with TRBJ1-6; tentatively, D is TRBD1 (6 bases). V was shortened by 3 bases and J by 10 bases, with 19 bases between the two germline ends. The CDR3 is 16 amino acids. Per the germline V gene, CDR1 is MGHDK and CDR2 is SYGVNS. The CDR3 DNA follows: TGTGCCAGCAGTGACACGGGGGCAGGGGTTAACTCACCCCTCCACTTT. It encodes CASSDTGAGVNSPLHF. Using reference TRBV25-1 and TRBJ1-6 for the parts outside the CDR3, the full variable domain is EADIYQTPRYLVIGTGKKITLECSQTMGHDKMYWYQQDPGMELHLIHYSYGVNSTEKGDLSSESTVSRIRTEHFPLTLESARPSHTSQYLCASSDTGAGVNSPLHFGNGTRLTVT.

A few counts support this clone. The chain carries TRBV5-1 and TRBJ1-3, with D hard to call. Trimming took off 4 bases at V and 0 bases at J, with 8 bases between the two ends. Germline loops: CDR1 SGHRS, CDR2 YFSETQ. This CDR3 region has 14 residues. The CDR3, as DNA: TGCGCCAGCAGCGGGGAAAGCTCTGGAAACACCATATATTTT. Its protein product is CASSGESSGNTIYF.

The chain links TRBV2 to TRBJ2-7; maybe TRBD2 (6 bases). The CDR3 is 15 residues long. Germline loops: CDR1 SNHLY, CDR2 FYNNEI. The V and J ends lost 10 bases and 5 bases respectively, with 24 bases between them. CDR3 nucleotide sequence: TGTGCCACCAACGACCCACAAACTAGCCTAGACGAGCAGTACTTC. Protein: CATNDPQTSLDEQYF.

The DNA of the CDR3 is TGTGCCAGCAGTGAATTCGGGCTAGCGGGGGGTCAGAACACCGGGGAGCTGTTTTTT. Its protein product is CASSEFGLAGGQNTGELFF. V usage is TRBV2 and J usage is TRBJ2-2, with TRBD2 matching over 11 bases. Per germline, CDR1 SNHLY and CDR2 FYNNEI. This CDR3 comprises 19 residues. V shed 2 bases, J shed 1 base, and the junction held 9 bases outside the gene matches.

The chain employs TRBV11-2 and TRBJ1-2; 12 bases map to TRBD1. This CDR3 region has 17 residues. The germline gives CDR1 SGHAT, CDR2 FQNNGV. The V segment lost 1 base and the J segment 4 bases; nucleotides outside the gene matches: 7. CDR3 nucleotide sequence: TGTGCCAGCAGCTTAGGGGGACAGGGGGCCCTCCCCTATGGCTACACCTTC. Protein sequence: CASSLGGQGALPYGYTF.

This chain links TRBV19 with TRBJ1-5, with a weak D call TRBD1 (5 bases). The CDR3 runs to 13 residues. V lost 6 bases and J lost 7, with 13 bases in between. Germline CDR1 LNHDA, CDR2 SQIVND (reference sequence). The CDR3 is CASRTDPRQPQHF. In DNA, the CDR3 is TGTGCCAGTAGGACAGACCCCAGGCAGCCCCAGCATTTT.

Only one count was recorded for this clone. The chain combines TRBV6-6 with TRBJ2-2; D possibly uses TRBD1 or TRBD2 (5 bases each). CDR3 size: 17 residues. The germline V and J ends were trimmed by 5 bases and 3 bases, with 19 bases remaining between them. Germline-derived CDR1 and CDR2 are MNHNY and SVGAGI (reference sequence). The CDR3 here is CASSPSPGPIDTGELFF. CDR3 in DNA: TGTGCCAGCAGTCCCTCCCCGGGACCTATCGACACCGGGGAGCTGTTTTTT.

J is TRBJ1-1 and V is TRBV5-1; 9 bases agree with TRBD1. CDR1 and CDR2 (germline): SGHRS, YFSETQ. The CDR3 is made up of 17 amino acids. With 5 bases clipped from V and 1 base from J, the junction kept 12 bases outside the gene matches. This CDR3 reads CASRKGTGKSKNTEAFF. In nucleotides, the CDR3 is TGCGCCAGCAGAAAGGGGACAGGGAAATCAAAGAACACTGAAGCTTTCTTT.